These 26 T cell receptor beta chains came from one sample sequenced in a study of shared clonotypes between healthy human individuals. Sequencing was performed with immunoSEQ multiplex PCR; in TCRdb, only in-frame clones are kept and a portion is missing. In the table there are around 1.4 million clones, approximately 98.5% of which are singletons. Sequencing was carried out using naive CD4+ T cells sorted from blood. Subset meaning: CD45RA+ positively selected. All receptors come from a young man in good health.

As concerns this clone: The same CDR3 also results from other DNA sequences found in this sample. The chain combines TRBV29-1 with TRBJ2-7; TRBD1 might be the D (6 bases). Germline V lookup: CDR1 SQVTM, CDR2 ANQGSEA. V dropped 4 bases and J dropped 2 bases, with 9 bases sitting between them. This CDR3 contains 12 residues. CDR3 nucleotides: TGCAGCGTTGGTGCAGGGGCCTACGAGCAGTACTTC. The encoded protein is CSVGAGAYEQYF.

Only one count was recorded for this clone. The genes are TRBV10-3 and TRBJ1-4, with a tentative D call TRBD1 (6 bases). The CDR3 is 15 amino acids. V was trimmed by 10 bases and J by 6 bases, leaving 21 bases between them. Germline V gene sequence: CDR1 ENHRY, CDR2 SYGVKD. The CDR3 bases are TGTGCCAGCGGAAGGACCGGGGGGCGGGATGAAAAACTGTTTTTT. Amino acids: CASGRTGGRDEKLFF.

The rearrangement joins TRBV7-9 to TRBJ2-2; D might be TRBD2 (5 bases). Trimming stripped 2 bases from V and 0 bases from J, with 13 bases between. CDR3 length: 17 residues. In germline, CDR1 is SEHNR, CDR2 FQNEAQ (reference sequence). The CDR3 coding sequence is TGTGCCAGCAGCTTATTACCTCGAGCGGCGAACACCGGGGAGCTGTTTTTT. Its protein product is CASSLLPRAANTGELFF.

DNA of the CDR3: TGTGCCAGCAGCCCCAAGGGGAACTCCTACAATGAGCAGTTCTTC. This encodes CASSPKGNSYNEQFF. The chain joins TRBV7-9 to TRBJ2-1, with TRBD1 as a possible D gene (5 bases). Germline V gene data show CDR1 as SEHNR and CDR2 as FQNEAQ (reference sequence). Trimming pared 5 bases from V and 0 bases from J, leaving 11 bases between. This CDR3 has 15 residues.

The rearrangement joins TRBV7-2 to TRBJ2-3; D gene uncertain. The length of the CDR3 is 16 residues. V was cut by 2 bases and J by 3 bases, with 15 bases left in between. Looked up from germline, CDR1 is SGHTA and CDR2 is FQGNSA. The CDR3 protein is CASSLFELMVTDTQYF. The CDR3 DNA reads TGTGCCAGCAGCTTATTCGAGCTTATGGTTACAGATACGCAGTATTTT. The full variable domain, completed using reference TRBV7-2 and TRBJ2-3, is GAGVSQSPSNKVTEKGKDVELRCDPISGHTALYWYRQSLGQGLEFLIYFQGNSAPDKSGLPSDRFSAERTGGSVSTLTIQRTQQEDSAVYLCASSLFELMVTDTQYFGPGTRLTVL.

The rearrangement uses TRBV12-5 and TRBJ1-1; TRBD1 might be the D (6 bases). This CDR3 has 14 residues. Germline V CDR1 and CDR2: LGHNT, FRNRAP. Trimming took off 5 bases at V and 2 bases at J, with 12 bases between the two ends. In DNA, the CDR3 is TGTGCTAGTGGTCCCGGACAGATAAACACTGAAGCTTTCTTT. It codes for CASGPGQINTEAFF.

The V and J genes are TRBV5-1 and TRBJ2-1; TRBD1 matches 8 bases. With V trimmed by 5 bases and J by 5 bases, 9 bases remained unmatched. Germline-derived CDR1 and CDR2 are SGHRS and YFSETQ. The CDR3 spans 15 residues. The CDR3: CASRAGYRGNNEQFF. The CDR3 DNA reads TGCGCCAGCAGGGCGGGATACAGGGGGAACAATGAGCAGTTCTTC.

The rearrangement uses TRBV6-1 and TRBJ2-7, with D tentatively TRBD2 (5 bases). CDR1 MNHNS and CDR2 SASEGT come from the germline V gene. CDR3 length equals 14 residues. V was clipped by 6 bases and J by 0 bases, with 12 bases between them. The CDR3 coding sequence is TGTGCCAGCAGGAACGCGGGTTACTCCTACGAGCAGTACTTC. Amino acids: CASRNAGYSYEQYF.

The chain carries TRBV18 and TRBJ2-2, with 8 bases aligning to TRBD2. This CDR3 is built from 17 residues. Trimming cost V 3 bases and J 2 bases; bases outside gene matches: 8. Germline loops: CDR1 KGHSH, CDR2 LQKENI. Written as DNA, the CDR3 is TGTGCCAGCTCACCTCTAAGCGGGAGCCGAAACACCGGGGAGCTGTTTTTT. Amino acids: CASSPLSGSRNTGELFF.

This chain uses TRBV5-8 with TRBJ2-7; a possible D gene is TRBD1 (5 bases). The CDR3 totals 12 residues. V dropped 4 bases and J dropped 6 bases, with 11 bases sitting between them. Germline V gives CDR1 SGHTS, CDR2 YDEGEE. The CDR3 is CASSLRVPEQYF. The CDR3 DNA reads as TGTGCCAGCAGCCTCAGGGTACCCGAGCAGTACTTC. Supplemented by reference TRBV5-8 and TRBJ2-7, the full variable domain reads EAGVTQSPTHLIKTRGQQATLRCSPISGHTSVYWYQQALGLGLQFLLWYDEGEERNRGNFPPRFSGRQFPNYSSELNVNALELEDSALYLCASSLRVPEQYFGPGTRLTVT.

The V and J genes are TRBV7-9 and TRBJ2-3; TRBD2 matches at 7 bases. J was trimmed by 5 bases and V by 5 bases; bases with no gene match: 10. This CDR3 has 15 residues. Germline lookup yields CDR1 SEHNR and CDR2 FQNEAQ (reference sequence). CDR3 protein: CASSPPEGGGDTQYF. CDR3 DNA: TGTGCCAGCAGCCCCCCGGAGGGCGGGGGAGATACGCAGTATTTT. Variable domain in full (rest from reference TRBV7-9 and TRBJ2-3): DTGVSQNPRHKITKRGQNVTFRCDPISEHNRLYWYRQTLGQGPEFLTYFQNEAQLEKSRLLSDRFSAERPKGSFSTLEIQRTEQGDSAMYLCASSPPEGGGDTQYFGPGTRLTVL.

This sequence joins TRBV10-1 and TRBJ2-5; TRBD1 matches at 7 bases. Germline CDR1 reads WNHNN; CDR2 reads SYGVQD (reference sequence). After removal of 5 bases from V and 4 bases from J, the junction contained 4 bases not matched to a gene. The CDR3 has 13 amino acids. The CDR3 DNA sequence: TGCGCCAGCAGTAAGACAGGGCGAGAGACCCAGTACTTC. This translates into CASSKTGRETQYF.

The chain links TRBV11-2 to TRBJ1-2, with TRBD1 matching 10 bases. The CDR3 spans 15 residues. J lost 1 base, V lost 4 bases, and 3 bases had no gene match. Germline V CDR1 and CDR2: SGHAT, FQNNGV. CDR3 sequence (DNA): TGTGCCAGCAGCTACCGGGACAGGGGTAACTATGGCTACACCTTC. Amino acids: CASSYRDRGNYGYTF.

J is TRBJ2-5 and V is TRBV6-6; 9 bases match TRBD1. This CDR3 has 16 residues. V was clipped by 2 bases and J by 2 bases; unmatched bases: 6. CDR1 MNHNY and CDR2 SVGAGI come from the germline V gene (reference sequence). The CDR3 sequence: CASSYTGQGKQETQYF. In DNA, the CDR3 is TGTGCCAGCAGTTACACAGGACAGGGGAAACAAGAGACCCAGTACTTC.

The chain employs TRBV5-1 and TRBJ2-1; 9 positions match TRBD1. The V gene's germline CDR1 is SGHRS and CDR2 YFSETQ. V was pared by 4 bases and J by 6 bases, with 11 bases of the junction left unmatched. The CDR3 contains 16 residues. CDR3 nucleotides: TGCGCCAGCAGCGTTCTACAGGGGGCTGTTGGCAATGAGCAGTTCTTC. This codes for CASSVLQGAVGNEQFF.

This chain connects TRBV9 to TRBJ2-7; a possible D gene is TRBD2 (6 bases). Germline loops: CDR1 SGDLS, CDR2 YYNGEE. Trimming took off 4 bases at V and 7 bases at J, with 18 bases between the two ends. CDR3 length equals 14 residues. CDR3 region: CASSPGLARTEQYF. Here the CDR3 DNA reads TGTGCCAGCAGCCCTGGGCTAGCGCGGACGGAGCAGTACTTC.

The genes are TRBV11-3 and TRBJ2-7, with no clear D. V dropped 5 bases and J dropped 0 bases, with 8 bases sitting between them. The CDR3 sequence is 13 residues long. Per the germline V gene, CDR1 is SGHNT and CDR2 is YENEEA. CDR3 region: CASSPKSSYEQYF. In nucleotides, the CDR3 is TGTGCCAGCAGCCCTAAAAGCTCCTACGAGCAGTACTTC.

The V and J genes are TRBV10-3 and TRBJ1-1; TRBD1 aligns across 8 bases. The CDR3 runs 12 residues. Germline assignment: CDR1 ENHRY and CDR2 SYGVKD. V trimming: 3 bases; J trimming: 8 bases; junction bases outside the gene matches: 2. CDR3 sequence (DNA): TGTGCCATCAGTGACGGGGACAGGGAAGCTTTCTTT. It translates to CAISDGDREAFF.

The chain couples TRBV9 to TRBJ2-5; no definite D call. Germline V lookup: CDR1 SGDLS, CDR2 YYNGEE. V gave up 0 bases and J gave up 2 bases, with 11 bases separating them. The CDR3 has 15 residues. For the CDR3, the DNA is TGTGCCAGCAGCGTAGGGTTGGGAAAACAAGAGACCCAGTACTTC. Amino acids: CASSVGLGKQETQYF. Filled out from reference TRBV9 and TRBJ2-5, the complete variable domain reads DSGVTQTPKHLITATGQRVTLRCSPRSGDLSVYWYQQSLDQGLQFLIQYYNGEERAKGNILERFSAQQFPDLHSELNLSSLELGDSALYFCASSVGLGKQETQYFGPGTRLLVL.

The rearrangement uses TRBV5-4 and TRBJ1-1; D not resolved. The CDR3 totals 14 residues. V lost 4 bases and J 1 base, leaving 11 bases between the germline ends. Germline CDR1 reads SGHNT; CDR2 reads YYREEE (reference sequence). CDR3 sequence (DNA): TGTGCCAGCAGCCGGACTCACTCGAACACTGAAGCTTTCTTT. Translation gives CASSRTHSNTEAFF. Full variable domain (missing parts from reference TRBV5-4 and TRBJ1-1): ETGVTQSPTHLIKTRGQQVTLRCSSQSGHNTVSWYQQALGQGPQFIFQYYREEENGRGNFPPRFSGLQFPNYSSELNVNALELDDSALYLCASSRTHSNTEAFFGQGTRLTVV.

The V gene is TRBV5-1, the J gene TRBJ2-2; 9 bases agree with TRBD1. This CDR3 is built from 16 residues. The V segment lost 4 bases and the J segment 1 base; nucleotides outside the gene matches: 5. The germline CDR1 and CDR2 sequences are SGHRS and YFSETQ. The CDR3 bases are TGCGCCAGCAGCAACGGACAGGGGATGAACACCGGGGAGCTGTTTTTT. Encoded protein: CASSNGQGMNTGELFF.

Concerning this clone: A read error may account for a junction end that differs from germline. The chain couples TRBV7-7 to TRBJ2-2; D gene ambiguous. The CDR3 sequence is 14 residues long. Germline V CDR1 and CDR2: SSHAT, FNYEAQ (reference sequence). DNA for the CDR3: TGTGCTAGCAGCCCTAGTTTAAGGACCGGGGAGCTGTTTTTT. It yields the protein CASSPSLRTGELFF.

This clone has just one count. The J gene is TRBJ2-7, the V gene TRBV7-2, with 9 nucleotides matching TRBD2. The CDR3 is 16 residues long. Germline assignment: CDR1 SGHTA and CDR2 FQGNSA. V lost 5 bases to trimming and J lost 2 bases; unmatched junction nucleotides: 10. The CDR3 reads CASSIKGLAGTYEQYF. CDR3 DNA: TGTGCCAGCAGCATAAAGGGACTAGCTGGAACCTACGAGCAGTACTTC.

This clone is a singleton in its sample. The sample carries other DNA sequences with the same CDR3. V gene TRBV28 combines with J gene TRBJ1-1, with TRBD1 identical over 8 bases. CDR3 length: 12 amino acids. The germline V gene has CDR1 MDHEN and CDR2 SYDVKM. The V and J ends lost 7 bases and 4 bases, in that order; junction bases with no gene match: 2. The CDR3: CASTTGGTEAFF. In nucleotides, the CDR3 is TGTGCCAGCACCACAGGGGGCACTGAAGCTTTCTTT.

CDR3 protein: CASRSGGLAAFYNEQFF. In nucleotides, the CDR3 is TGTGCCAGCAGGTCAGGCGGATTAGCGGCGTTCTACAATGAGCAGTTCTTC. This chain connects TRBV7-9 to TRBJ2-1; a weak D match, TRBD2 (6 bases). CDR1 SEHNR and CDR2 FQNEAQ come from the germline V gene (reference sequence). This CDR3 comprises 17 residues. V shed 6 bases and J shed 3 bases, with 21 bases lying between them.

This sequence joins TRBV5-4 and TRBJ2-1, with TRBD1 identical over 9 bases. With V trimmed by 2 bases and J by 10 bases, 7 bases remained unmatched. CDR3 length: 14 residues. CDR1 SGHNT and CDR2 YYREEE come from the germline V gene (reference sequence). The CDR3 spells CASSFPGQGWEQFF. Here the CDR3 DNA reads TGTGCCAGCAGCTTTCCGGGACAGGGCTGGGAGCAGTTCTTC.